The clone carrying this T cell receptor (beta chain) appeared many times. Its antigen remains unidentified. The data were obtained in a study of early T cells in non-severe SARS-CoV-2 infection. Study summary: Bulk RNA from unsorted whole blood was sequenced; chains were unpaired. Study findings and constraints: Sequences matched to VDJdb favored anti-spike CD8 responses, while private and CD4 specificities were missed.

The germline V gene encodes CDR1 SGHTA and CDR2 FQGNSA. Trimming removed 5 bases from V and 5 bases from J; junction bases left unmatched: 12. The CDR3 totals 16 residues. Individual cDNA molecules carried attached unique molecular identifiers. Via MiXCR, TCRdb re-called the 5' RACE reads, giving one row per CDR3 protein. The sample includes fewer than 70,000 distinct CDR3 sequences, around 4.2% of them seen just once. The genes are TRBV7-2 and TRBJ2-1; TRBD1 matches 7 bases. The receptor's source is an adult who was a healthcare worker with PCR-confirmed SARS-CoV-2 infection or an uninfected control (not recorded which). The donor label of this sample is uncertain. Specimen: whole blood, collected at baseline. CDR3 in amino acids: CASSPWTGPGNNEQFF. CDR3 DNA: TGTGCCAGCAGCCCGTGGACAGGCCCGGGGAACAATGAGCAGTTCTTC. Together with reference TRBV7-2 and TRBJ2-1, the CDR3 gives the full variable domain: GAGVSQSPSNKVTEKGKDVELRCDPISGHTALYWYRQSLGQGLEFLIYFQGNSAPDKSGLPSDRFSAERTGGSVSTLTIQRTQQEDSAVYLCASSPWTGPGNNEQFFGPGTRLTVL.